This T cell receptor (beta chain) was captured in a study of cytomegalovirus exposure and HLA in healthy donors. Sequenced by immunoSEQ multiplex PCR; TCRdb stores in-frame clones only, minus some. The table shows around 54,000 clones, with around nine tenths occurring only once. As for this clone: Its antigen is currently unknown.

This CDR3 has 17 amino acids. Trimming took 0 bases from V and 5 from J, leaving 19 bases between them. Germline V CDR1 and CDR2: SGHNT, YYREEE (reference sequence). Study findings and constraints: Associated with cytomegalovirus, according to the listing, were around 170 TCR beta chains.

The chain links TRBV5-4 to TRBJ2-3, with a weak D call TRBD1 (6 bases). Sequencing was carried out using PBMCs. The receptor was isolated from a woman aged 18-30 years in good health and CMV-seropositive. The CDR3 protein is CASSLEVGATRIDTQYF. Here the CDR3 DNA reads TGTGCCAGCAGCTTGGAGGTGGGGGCCACAAGAATAGATACGCAGTATTTT.